The 27 T cell receptor beta chains presented below share a single source sample, sequenced in a study of shared clonotypes between healthy human individuals. CD8 cells regarded as naive lacked CD45RO, were positively chosen for CCR7, and omitted terminally differentiated effector memory CD45RA+ cells. Generated by immunoSEQ multiplex PCR, the TCRdb table keeps only in-frame clones and is missing some. The table includes around 580,000 clones, roughly 98% detected once. Input material: naive CD8+ T cells sorted from blood. Receptors originate from a man younger than 40 in good health.

The sample holds one count of this clone. The J gene is TRBJ2-1, the V gene TRBV6-1; no firm D call. The CDR3 is 14 residues long. The V end lost 4 bases, the J end lost 1 base, and 8 bases lay between the germline ends. The germline V gene has CDR1 MNHNS and CDR2 SASEGT. CDR3 coding DNA: TGTGCCAGCAGTGCTGACCTATCCTACAATGAGCAGTTCTTC. The encoded protein is CASSADLSYNEQFF.

This clone occurred once. Other DNA sequences in this sample translate to the same CDR3. The rearrangement joins TRBV4-1 to TRBJ2-2; D gene unclear. The germline CDR1 and CDR2 sequences are MGHRA and YSYEKL. Between the trimmed V and J ends, which lost 1 base and 2 bases, there was a span of 5 bases. The CDR3 is 14 amino acids. Here the CDR3 reads CASSQARNTGELFF. In DNA form, the CDR3 reads TGCGCCAGCAGCCAAGCCAGAAACACCGGGGAGCTGTTTTTT.

The V and J genes are TRBV29-1 and TRBJ1-1; no definite D call. This CDR3 is built from 11 residues. V gave up 3 bases and J gave up 6 bases, with 8 bases separating them. Germline V lookup: CDR1 SQVTM, CDR2 ANQGSEA. The CDR3 sequence is CSVEESSEAFF. CDR3 nucleotide sequence: TGCAGCGTTGAGGAGTCATCTGAAGCTTTCTTT.

This chain joins TRBV9 and TRBJ2-3; D is unresolved. V shed 0 bases and J shed 4 bases, with 3 bases lying between them. CDR3 length: 12 residues. CDR1 SGDLS and CDR2 YYNGEE come from the germline V gene. The CDR3: CASSVDPDTQYF. DNA of the CDR3: TGTGCCAGCAGCGTAGATCCAGATACGCAGTATTTT.

The chain is built from TRBV7-6 and TRBJ2-1; TRBD2 aligns across 8 bases. CDR1 SGHVS and CDR2 FNYEAQ come from the germline V gene. The CDR3 runs 18 residues. The trim removed 0 bases at V and 0 bases at J, leaving 7 bases unmatched. The CDR3 DNA reads TGTGCCAGCAGCTTAGCGGCGGGAGGCACACGCTCCTACAATGAGCAGTTCTTC. This sequence encodes CASSLAAGGTRSYNEQFF.

The gene calls are TRBV29-1 and TRBJ2-7; D not resolved. V lost 4 bases, J lost 3 bases, and 13 bases lay in between. This CDR3 contains 13 residues. In germline, CDR1 is SQVTM, CDR2 ANQGSEA. In DNA, the CDR3 is TGCAGCGTTGTTGCGGTTCCTCTCTACGAGCAGTACTTC. This gives the protein CSVVAVPLYEQYF.

Here the CDR3 DNA reads TGTGCCAGCAGCTTAGATATAGCGGGAGGACCCCATTACACAGATACGCAGTATTTT. This codes for CASSLDIAGGPHYTDTQYF. The gene calls are TRBV7-8 and TRBJ2-3; 10 nucleotides line up with TRBD2. V lost 1 base, J lost 2 bases, and 12 bases stayed unmatched. The CDR3 is made up of 19 amino acids. Germline V CDR1 and CDR2: SGHVS, FQNEAQ.

This clone appeared once. A clone one base away is much larger, so this may be a read error. V gene TRBV27 combines with J gene TRBJ2-1; D call uncertain. The V end was cut by 8 bases, the J end by 6 bases, with 5 bases between. The CDR3 sequence is 10 residues long. The germline CDR1 and CDR2 sequences are MNHEY and SMNVEV (reference sequence). The CDR3 here is CASGGNEQFF. In DNA form, the CDR3 reads TGTGCCAGCGGCGGCAATGAGCAGTTCTTC.

In this sample, this clone turned up once. V gene TRBV19 combines with J gene TRBJ1-1, with TRBD1 identical over 12 bases. This CDR3 region has 16 residues. Germline loops: CDR1 LNHDA, CDR2 SQIVND (reference sequence). Unmatched junction bases numbered 7, after V lost 3 bases and J lost 5 bases. The DNA for the CDR3 is TGTGCCAGTAGTATCCGGGACAGGGGGCGCCGGACTGAAGCTTTCTTT. Protein: CASSIRDRGRRTEAFF.

This clone was detected once. This chain uses TRBV5-1 with TRBJ2-1; D gene ambiguous. The CDR3 contains 15 residues. Trimming removed 5 bases from V and 7 bases from J, with 19 bases in between. From germline, CDR1 is SGHRS and CDR2 YFSETQ. DNA for the CDR3: TGCGCCAGCAGACCTCTCCGGAGCCTGGGTAATGAGCAGTTCTTC. It codes for CASRPLRSLGNEQFF.

V is TRBV9 and J is TRBJ2-7, with 10 positions matching TRBD2. Germline V gives CDR1 SGDLS, CDR2 YYNGEE. Losses at the gene ends were 7 bases for V and 0 bases for J; bases not matched to a gene: 4. The CDR3 extends over 14 amino acids. The CDR3, as DNA: TGTGCCAGCGGTAGCGGGAGGCGCTCCTACGAGCAGTACTTC. Its protein product is CASGSGRRSYEQYF.

V usage is TRBV7-9 and J usage is TRBJ1-5, with D hard to call. CDR3 length: 12 amino acids. The V gene's germline CDR1 is SEHNR and CDR2 FQNEAQ (reference sequence). Between the trimmed V and J ends, which lost 4 bases and 9 bases, there was a span of 10 bases. The DNA of the CDR3 is TGTGCCAGCAGCTCGGCGGAGGGGCCCCAGCATTTT. The encoded protein is CASSSAEGPQHF.

The chain carries TRBV6-5 and TRBJ2-7; 8 bases agree with TRBD1. Per germline, CDR1 MNHEY and CDR2 SVGAGI. Trimming at V came to 5 bases and at J to 3 bases, leaving 9 bases not matched to a gene. CDR3 length equals 15 residues. The CDR3 is CASSGDRGNRYEQYF. The CDR3 DNA sequence: TGTGCCAGCAGTGGAGACAGGGGAAATCGCTACGAGCAGTACTTC.

This chain uses TRBV6-6 with TRBJ2-7, with D possibly TRBD2 on 5 matching bases. From germline, CDR1 is MNHNY and CDR2 SVGAGI (reference sequence). This CDR3 contains 12 residues. V lost 7 bases to trimming and J lost 3 bases, with 10 bases between them. The CDR3 sequence is CASTPGNYEQYF. CDR3 coding DNA: TGTGCCAGCACCCCCGGGAACTACGAGCAGTACTTC.

The CDR3 here is CASRGLSSDTQYF. CDR3 DNA sequence: TGTGCCAGCAGGGGGCTTAGTTCAGATACGCAGTATTTT. The rearrangement joins TRBV27 to TRBJ2-3, with D possibly matching TRBD1 (5 bases). Germline values: CDR1 MNHEY, CDR2 SMNVEV (reference sequence). There are 13 residues in the CDR3. The V end was cut by 6 bases, the J end by 4 bases, with 11 bases between.

This sequence joins TRBV7-9 and TRBJ1-5; D might be TRBD1 (6 bases). Germline V gene sequence: CDR1 SEHNR, CDR2 FQNEAQ (reference sequence). The CDR3 extends over 13 amino acids. The V end lost 5 bases, the J end lost 2 bases, and 7 bases lay between the germline ends. CDR3 in amino acids: CASSAGGNQPQHF. DNA for the CDR3: TGTGCCAGCAGCGCAGGGGGCAATCAGCCCCAGCATTTT. The full variable domain, rest sourced from reference TRBV7-9 and TRBJ1-5, is DTGVSQNPRHKITKRGQNVTFRCDPISEHNRLYWYRQTLGQGPEFLTYFQNEAQLEKSRLLSDRFSAERPKGSFSTLEIQRTEQGDSAMYLCASSAGGNQPQHFGDGTRLSIL.

The V and J genes are TRBV5-1 and TRBJ2-7; 9 bases line up with TRBD1. CDR3 length: 15 amino acids. The V segment lost 4 bases and the J segment 4 bases; nucleotides outside the gene matches: 9. Germline CDR1 and CDR2: SGHRS and YFSETQ. Here the CDR3 DNA reads TGCGCCAGCAGCCTGAAGGGACAGGGTATTTACGAGCAGTACTTC. Amino acids: CASSLKGQGIYEQYF.

This chain joins TRBV27 and TRBJ2-5; D unclear. CDR1 MNHEY and CDR2 SMNVEV come from the germline V gene (reference sequence). V was shortened by 5 bases and J by 4 bases, with 5 bases between the two germline ends. This CDR3 has 11 residues. CDR3 amino acids: CASSTRETQYF. The CDR3, as DNA: TGTGCCAGCAGTACGCGAGAGACCCAGTACTTC.

This chain uses TRBV11-2 with TRBJ2-5, with D uncertain. CDR1 SGHAT and CDR2 FQNNGV come from the germline V gene. This CDR3 has 15 amino acids. Deletions cut 1 base from V and 4 bases from J, with 13 bases between. The CDR3 reads CASSLVTLERETQYF. The CDR3 DNA follows: TGTGCCAGCAGCTTAGTTACGCTTGAGAGAGAGACCCAGTACTTC.

V gene TRBV7-6 combines with J gene TRBJ2-3, with D tentatively TRBD2 (7 bases). Germline lookup yields CDR1 SGHVS and CDR2 FNYEAQ. Trimming took off 5 bases at V and 1 base at J, with 10 bases between the two ends. The CDR3 has 14 amino acids. CDR3 amino acids: CASSRGGGTDTQYF. CDR3 bases: TGTGCCAGCAGCCGAGGGGGGGGCACAGATACGCAGTATTTT. Using reference TRBV7-6 and TRBJ2-3 for the parts outside the CDR3, the full variable domain is GAGVSQSPRYKVTKRGQDVALRCDPISGHVSLYWYRQALGQGPEFLTYFNYEAQQDKSGLPNDRFSAERPEGSISTLTIQRTEQRDSAMYRCASSRGGGTDTQYFGPGTRLTVL.

The DNA for the CDR3 is TGTGCCAGCAGTTACTCTTCCCTTCCTGAAGCTTTCTTT. Amino acids: CASSYSSLPEAFF. The rearrangement joins TRBV6-6 to TRBJ1-1; D is unclear. V was pared by 0 bases and J by 6 bases, with 8 bases between. The CDR3 runs to 13 residues. CDR1 and CDR2 from the germline V gene are MNHNY and SVGAGI (reference sequence).

The rearrangement uses TRBV11-2 and TRBJ1-1; a weak D match, TRBD1 (5 bases). Germline V gene lookup returns CDR1 SGHAT and CDR2 FQNNGV. Trimming took off 5 bases at V and 2 bases at J, with 12 bases between the two ends. This CDR3 has 14 residues. The CDR3 here is CASSHWDLNTEAFF. The CDR3 nucleotides are TGTGCCAGCAGCCACTGGGACCTAAACACTGAAGCTTTCTTT.

The chain couples TRBV4-2 to TRBJ2-1; 8 positions agree with TRBD2. This CDR3 has 18 amino acids. Trimming took 8 bases from V and 3 from J; bases not matched to a gene: 18. Per the germline V gene, CDR1 is LGHNA and CDR2 is YNFKEQ. CDR3: CASSIIAGREDRYNEQFF. Here the CDR3 DNA reads TGTGCCAGCTCCATCATTGCTGGGCGGGAGGACCGCTACAATGAGCAGTTCTTC.

The chain is built from TRBV5-1 and TRBJ2-3; no firm D call. V was clipped by 0 bases and J by 0 bases, with 17 bases between them. Looked up from germline, CDR1 is SGHRS and CDR2 is YFSETQ. The CDR3 is 18 residues long. The CDR3: CASSLALGPNLSTDTQYF. In DNA form, the CDR3 reads TGCGCCAGCAGCTTGGCTTTGGGCCCCAACCTTAGCACAGATACGCAGTATTTT. The full variable domain, in which reference TRBV5-1 and TRBJ2-3 provide the parts outside the CDR3, is KAGVTQTPRYLIKTRGQQVTLSCSPISGHRSVSWYQQTPGQGLQFLFEYFSETQRNKGNFPGRFSGRQFSNSRSEMNVSTLELGDSALYLCASSLALGPNLSTDTQYFGPGTRLTVL.

This chain uses TRBV27 with TRBJ2-7; TRBD1 matches 8 bases. V was clipped by 5 bases and J by 0 bases; unmatched bases: 6. CDR1 MNHEY and CDR2 SMNVEV come from the germline V gene (reference sequence). The CDR3 sequence is 15 residues long. The DNA for the CDR3 is TGTGCCAGCAGTCACTCCGGGACAGGCTCCTACGAGCAGTACTTC. Translating it yields CASSHSGTGSYEQYF.

The chain carries TRBV2 and TRBJ1-5; D unresolved. CDR1 SNHLY and CDR2 FYNNEI come from the germline V gene. The CDR3 extends over 14 amino acids. V was shortened by 3 bases and J by 0 bases, with 6 bases between the two germline ends. In nucleotides, the CDR3 is TGTGCCAGCAGTGACTCGTATAGCAATCAGCCCCAGCATTTT. Amino acid sequence: CASSDSYSNQPQHF. The complete variable domain, with remaining parts taken from reference TRBV2 and TRBJ1-5, reads EPEVTQTPSHQVTQMGQEVILRCVPISNHLYFYWYRQILGQKVEFLVSFYNNEISEKSEIFDDQFSVERPDGSNFTLKIRSTKLEDSAMYFCASSDSYSNQPQHFGDGTRLSIL.

The V and J genes are TRBV29-1 and TRBJ1-2; 9 nucleotides line up with TRBD1. This CDR3 comprises 14 residues. V was clipped by 2 bases and J by 2 bases; unmatched bases: 3. CDR1 SQVTM and CDR2 ANQGSEA come from the germline V gene. The CDR3 DNA reads TGCAGCGTTGAACAAGGGACAGGGAACTATGGCTACACCTTC. Translation: CSVEQGTGNYGYTF.